This record covers a single T cell receptor beta chain. In the authors' workflow: Nucleated cell number was recorded as an estimate derived from reference gene primer amplification. Only in-frame clones appear in the TCRdb table, and some are missing; sequencing was by immunoSEQ multiplex PCR. V and J calls plus clone size are reproduced from that table; the DNA served to infer D and trimming. The table records roughly 70,000 clones, more than 85% of them present only once. This entry belongs to a study of blood T cell repertoires in COVID-19. Specimen: peripheral blood. This TCR was recovered from a human donor with active COVID-19. The donor label of this sample is uncertain.

CDR3 residues: CASSVGTSFDTQYF. The CDR3 DNA follows: TGTGCCAGCAGCGTGGGGACTAGTTTTGATACGCAGTATTTT. This rearrangement joins TRBV9 to TRBJ2-3; 8 bases line up with TRBD2. Trimming at V came to 2 bases and at J to 6 bases, leaving 5 bases not matched to a gene. The length of the CDR3 is 14 residues. The germline gives CDR1 SGDLS, CDR2 YYNGEE.